The clone carrying this T cell receptor beta chain was observed a handful of times. The antigen is undetermined. The V segment lost 3 bases and the J segment 6 bases; nucleotides outside the gene matches: 14. There are 17 residues in the CDR3. The germline gives CDR1 LGHDT, CDR2 YNNKEL (reference sequence). MiXCR, applied by TCRdb to the multiplex PCR reads, yields one record per CDR3 protein. Of around 170,000 distinct CDR3 sequences detected, 30% to 35% appear once; the ten largest clones hold about 3.9%. This specimen belongs to a study of breast tumors, draining lymph nodes, adjacent tissues. Whole-study findings and limits: Luminal-like breast cancer showed significantly greater tumor-nontumor repertoire similarity than basal-like breast cancer did. Data fit most tumor T cells coming from lymph node, expanding in tumor. Data only fit, rather than demonstrated, lymph node origin of most tumor T cells.

Axillary draining lymph nodes of breast cancer patients supplied the node samples. The receptor comes from a female donor with breast cancer. Some clones in this sample may be carry-over from other donors' samples. This chain uses TRBV3-1 with TRBJ2-1, with 7 bases that match TRBD2. Material: axillary lymph node tissue. The CDR3 nucleotides read TGTGCCAGCAGCCAGATATTTACCAGCGGGGAGGGCAATGAGCAGTTCTTC. Amino acids: CASSQIFTSGEGNEQFF.